This section outlines one T cell receptor beta chain sequence together with its context. Its target is not known. This entry comes from a study of CD8 T cells in ankylosing spondylitis. CDR3 length: 14 amino acids. The V and J ends lost 3 bases and 7 bases, in that order; junction bases with no gene match: 5. Germline lookup yields CDR1 WNHNN and CDR2 SYGVQD (reference sequence). Making use of molecular barcodes, quantitative 5'-RACE generated TCR beta libraries. TCRdb itself ran the 5' RACE reads through MiXCR, one entry per CDR3 protein. Here the sample spans approximately 540,000 distinct CDR3 sequences, about 12% being singletons. Points from the study as a whole: It appeared that ankylosing spondylitis blood was characterized by a TCR beta motif of several highly homologous variants.

The rearrangement joins TRBV10-1 to TRBJ2-7; the match to TRBD2 covers 11 bases. Material for sequencing was blood, either unsorted or a sorted T cell fraction (not recorded which). This receptor was taken from a male donor with ankylosing spondylitis. The CDR3 region is CASSELAGVDEQYF. CDR3 DNA: TGCGCCAGCAGTGAACTAGCGGGAGTCGATGAGCAGTACTTC.